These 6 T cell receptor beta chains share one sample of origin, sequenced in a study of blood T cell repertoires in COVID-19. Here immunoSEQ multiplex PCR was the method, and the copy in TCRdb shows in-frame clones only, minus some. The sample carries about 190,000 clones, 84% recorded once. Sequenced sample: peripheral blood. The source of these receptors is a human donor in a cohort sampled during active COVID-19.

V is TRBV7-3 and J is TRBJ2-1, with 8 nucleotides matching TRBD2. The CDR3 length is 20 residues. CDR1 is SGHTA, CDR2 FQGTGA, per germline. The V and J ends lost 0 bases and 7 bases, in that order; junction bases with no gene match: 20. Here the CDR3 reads CASSLTHFALSGLGVNEQFF. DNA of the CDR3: TGTGCCAGCAGCTTAACCCACTTTGCCCTATCGGGACTAGGGGTAAATGAGCAGTTCTTC.

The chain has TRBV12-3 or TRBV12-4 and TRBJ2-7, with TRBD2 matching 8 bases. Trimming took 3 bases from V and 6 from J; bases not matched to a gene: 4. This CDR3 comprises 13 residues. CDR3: CASSFGRASEQYF. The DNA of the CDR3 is TGTGCCAGCAGTTTCGGGAGGGCCTCCGAGCAGTACTTC.

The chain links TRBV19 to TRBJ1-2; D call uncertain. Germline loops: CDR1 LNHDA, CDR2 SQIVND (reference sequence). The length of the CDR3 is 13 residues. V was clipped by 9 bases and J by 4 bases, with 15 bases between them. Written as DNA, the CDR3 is TGTGCCAGCAGCGGTTGGGGTGGCTATGGCTACACCTTC. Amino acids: CASSGWGGYGYTF. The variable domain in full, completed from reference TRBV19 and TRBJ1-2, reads DGGITQSPKYLFRKEGQNVTLSCEQNLNHDAMYWYRQDPGQGLRLIYYSQIVNDFQKGDIAEGYSVSREKKESFPLTVTSAQKNPTAFYLCASSGWGGYGYTFGSGTRLTVV.

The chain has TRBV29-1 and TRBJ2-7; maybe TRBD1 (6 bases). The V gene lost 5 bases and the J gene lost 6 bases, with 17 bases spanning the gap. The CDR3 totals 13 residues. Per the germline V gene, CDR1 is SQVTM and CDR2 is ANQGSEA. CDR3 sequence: CSVNRERGGEQYF. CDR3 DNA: TGCAGCGTTAACAGGGAACGGGGCGGCGAGCAGTACTTC.

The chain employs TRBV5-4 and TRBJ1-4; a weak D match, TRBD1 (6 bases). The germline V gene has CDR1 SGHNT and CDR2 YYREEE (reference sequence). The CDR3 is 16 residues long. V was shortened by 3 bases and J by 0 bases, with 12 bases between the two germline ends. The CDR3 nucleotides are TGTGCCAGCAGCTCCCGGGACATTGCAACTAATGAAAAACTGTTTTTT. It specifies CASSSRDIATNEKLFF.

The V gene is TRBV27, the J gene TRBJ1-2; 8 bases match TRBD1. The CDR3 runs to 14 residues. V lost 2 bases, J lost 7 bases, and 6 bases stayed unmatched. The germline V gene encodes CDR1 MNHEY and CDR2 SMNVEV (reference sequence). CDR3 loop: CASSLDRGGFGYTF. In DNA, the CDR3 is TGTGCCAGCAGTTTAGACAGGGGAGGGTTTGGCTACACCTTC.